The rows below give T cell receptor beta chains drawn from one sample of a study of T cell responses to AZD1222 COVID-19 vaccine. Assay used: immunoSEQ multiplex PCR; TCRdb lists only in-frame clones, some missing. Of about 180,000 clones listed, 85% to 95% are singletons. Sequencing used peripheral blood, obtained 28 days after the second AZD1222 dose. The receptors were gathered from an adult who received the AZD1222 COVID-19 vaccine. Each CDR3 is given with its conserved first and last residue. Each record gives: V gene, clone size, D gene, J gene, CDR3 protein, CDR3 DNA. A D gene is named only where the DNA matches it firmly. Size is stated for part of the rows, as once, few or many counts, or as a class when the clone is expanded.

v_gene: TRBV5-6
abundance: .
d_gene: .
j_gene: TRBJ1-1
CDR3aa: CASSFGDAEAFF
CDR3nt: TGTGCCAGCAGCTTCGGGGACGCTGAAGCTTTCTTT

v_gene: TRBV29-1
abundance: .
d_gene: .
j_gene: TRBJ2-2
CDR3aa: CSVVGQANTGELFF
CDR3nt: TGCAGCGTTGTCGGGCAAGCAAACACCGGGGAGCTGTTTTTT

v_gene: TRBV4-1
abundance: .
d_gene: .
j_gene: TRBJ1-2
CDR3aa: CASSQEQGSVGYTF
CDR3nt: TGCGCCAGCAGCCAAGAGCAGGGGAGTGTCGGCTACACCTTC

v_gene: TRBV5-6
abundance: .
d_gene: .
j_gene: TRBJ1-2
CDR3aa: CASSSWTDYGYTF
CDR3nt: TGTGCCAGCAGCTCCTGGACAGACTATGGCTACACCTTC

v_gene: TRBV5-6
abundance: .
d_gene: TRBD1
j_gene: TRBJ1-1
CDR3aa: CASSLRTGQNTEAFF
CDR3nt: TGTGCCAGCAGCTTAAGGACAGGGCAGAACACTGAAGCTTTCTTT

v_gene: TRBV10-2
abundance: .
d_gene: TRBD2
j_gene: TRBJ2-7
CDR3aa: CASISGSSYEQYF
CDR3nt: TGCGCCAGCATTAGCGGGAGCTCCTACGAGCAGTACTTC

v_gene: TRBV18
abundance: .
d_gene: .
j_gene: TRBJ1-5
CDR3aa: CASSPGNNQPQHF
CDR3nt: TGTGCCAGCTCACCAGGAAACAATCAGCCCCAGCATTTT

v_gene: TRBV5-1
abundance: .
d_gene: .
j_gene: TRBJ1-6
CDR3aa: CASKEEAILNSPLHF
CDR3nt: TGCGCCAGCAAAGAAGAGGCGATCCTTAATTCACCCCTCCACTTT

v_gene: TRBV9
abundance: .
d_gene: TRBD2
j_gene: TRBJ2-3
CDR3aa: CASSVGQGETSGRTDTQYF
CDR3nt: TGTGCCAGCAGCGTAGGACAGGGGGAAACTAGCGGGAGAACAGATACGCAGTATTTT

v_gene: TRBV12-5
abundance: .
d_gene: .
j_gene: TRBJ2-1
CDR3aa: CASGFDEQFF
CDR3nt: TGTGCTAGTGGTTTCGATGAGCAGTTCTTC

v_gene: TRBV14
abundance: .
d_gene: .
j_gene: TRBJ2-5
CDR3aa: CASSQGFTGGETQYF
CDR3nt: TGTGCCAGCAGCCAAGGCTTTACAGGAGGGGAGACCCAGTACTTC

v_gene: TRBV30
abundance: .
d_gene: TRBD2
j_gene: TRBJ2-7
CDR3aa: CAWSLERDLYF
CDR3nt: TGTGCCTGGAGCCTAGAGCGGGATCTGTACTTC

v_gene: TRBV11-2
abundance: .
d_gene: .
j_gene: TRBJ1-1
CDR3aa: CASRRPGTGTEAFF
CDR3nt: TGTGCCAGCCGGAGGCCGGGTACGGGCACTGAAGCTTTCTTT

v_gene: TRBV24-1
abundance: .
d_gene: TRBD1
j_gene: TRBJ2-3
CDR3aa: CATSDFNRDRVTDTQYF
CDR3nt: TGTGCCACCAGTGATTTTAACCGGGACAGGGTCACTGATACGCAGTATTTT

v_gene: TRBV5-1
abundance: .
d_gene: .
j_gene: TRBJ2-7
CDR3aa: CASGPQNEQYF
CDR3nt: TGCGCCAGCGGACCACAGAACGAGCAGTACTTC

v_gene: TRBV18
abundance: .
d_gene: .
j_gene: TRBJ2-7
CDR3aa: CASSTGPSYEQYF
CDR3nt: TGTGCCAGCTCCACCGGGCCGTCCTACGAGCAGTACTTC

v_gene: TRBV28
abundance: .
d_gene: TRBD1
j_gene: TRBJ1-4
CDR3aa: CASSSPDRVPSTNEKLFF
CDR3nt: TGTGCCAGCAGTTCCCCGGACAGGGTCCCCTCAACTAATGAAAAACTGTTTTTT

v_gene: TRBV19
abundance: .
d_gene: TRBD1
j_gene: TRBJ1-5
CDR3aa: CASGGQQGVIQPQHF
CDR3nt: TGTGCCAGTGGGGGTCAACAGGGGGTTATTCAGCCCCAGCATTTT

v_gene: TRBV9
abundance: .
d_gene: TRBD1
j_gene: TRBJ2-6
CDR3aa: CASSVGGTALSGANVLTF
CDR3nt: TGTGCCAGCAGCGTAGGAGGGACAGCCCTCTCTGGGGCCAACGTCCTGACTTTC

v_gene: TRBV5-1
abundance: once
d_gene: .
j_gene: TRBJ1-3
CDR3aa: CASQTDPTVLSGNTIYF
CDR3nt: TGCGCCAGCCAAACCGACCCGACAGTACTCTCTGGAAACACCATATATTTT

v_gene: TRBV12-3/TRBV12-4
abundance: .
d_gene: .
j_gene: TRBJ2-3
CDR3aa: CASRGEGTDTQYF
CDR3nt: TGTGCCAGCAGGGGGGAGGGCACAGATACGCAGTATTTT

v_gene: TRBV7-3
abundance: .
d_gene: .
j_gene: TRBJ1-6
CDR3aa: CASSFGQFDSPLHF
CDR3nt: TGTGCCAGCAGCTTTGGACAGTTCGATTCACCCCTCCACTTT

v_gene: TRBV2
abundance: .
d_gene: TRBD1
j_gene: TRBJ1-3
CDR3aa: CASSGTGDRNTIYF
CDR3nt: TGTGCCAGCAGTGGGACAGGGGATCGAAACACCATATATTTT

v_gene: TRBV3-1/TRBV3-2
abundance: .
d_gene: .
j_gene: TRBJ2-3
CDR3aa: CASSQDIRKRTDTQYF
CDR3nt: TGTGCCAGCAGCCAAGATATCCGGAAACGCACAGATACGCAGTATTTT

v_gene: TRBV30
abundance: once
d_gene: .
j_gene: TRBJ1-1
CDR3aa: CAWRTRGLSAFF
CDR3nt: TGTGCCTGGAGGACCCGGGGGCTATCAGCTTTCTTT

v_gene: TRBV27
abundance: .
d_gene: .
j_gene: TRBJ1-2
CDR3aa: CASSLIPGRERYGYTF
CDR3nt: TGTGCCAGCAGTTTAATACCGGGCCGGGAGCGGTATGGCTACACCTTC

v_gene: TRBV4-1
abundance: .
d_gene: .
j_gene: TRBJ1-5
CDR3aa: CASSQWVLETSNQPQHF
CDR3nt: TGCGCCAGCAGCCAATGGGTTCTCGAGACATCTAATCAGCCCCAGCATTTT

v_gene: TRBV27
abundance: .
d_gene: TRBD1
j_gene: TRBJ1-2
CDR3aa: CASRSYGGGAGGYTF
CDR3nt: TGTGCCAGCAGATCCTACGGAGGGGGCGCGGGTGGCTACACCTTC

v_gene: TRBV10-1
abundance: .
d_gene: TRBD1
j_gene: TRBJ2-1
CDR3aa: CASSPAGGGNEQFF
CDR3nt: TGCGCCAGCAGTCCGGCAGGGGGCGGGAATGAGCAGTTCTTC

v_gene: TRBV7-2
abundance: .
d_gene: .
j_gene: TRBJ2-7
CDR3aa: CASSPRQGGRYEQYF
CDR3nt: TGTGCCAGCAGCCCACGACAGGGAGGCCGCTACGAGCAGTACTTC

v_gene: TRBV19
abundance: .
d_gene: TRBD1
j_gene: TRBJ1-1
CDR3aa: CASRQQGAGEAFF
CDR3nt: TGTGCCAGTAGGCAACAGGGGGCTGGTGAAGCTTTCTTT

v_gene: TRBV5-5
abundance: .
d_gene: TRBD1
j_gene: TRBJ1-5
CDR3aa: CASNPGDRASNQPQHF
CDR3nt: TGTGCCAGCAACCCCGGAGACAGGGCTAGCAATCAGCCCCAGCATTTT

v_gene: TRBV7-8
abundance: .
d_gene: .
j_gene: TRBJ2-1
CDR3aa: CASSFLGPPYNEQFF
CDR3nt: TGTGCCAGCAGCTTTCTCGGGCCCCCCTACAATGAGCAGTTCTTC

v_gene: TRBV15
abundance: once
d_gene: .
j_gene: TRBJ1-5
CDR3aa: CATRKGNQPQHF
CDR3nt: TGTGCCACAAGAAAGGGCAATCAGCCCCAGCATTTT

v_gene: TRBV5-1
abundance: .
d_gene: TRBD1
j_gene: TRBJ1-1
CDR3aa: CASSLVSTGRNTEAFF
CDR3nt: TGCGCCAGCAGCTTGGTCTCGACAGGGAGAAACACTGAAGCTTTCTTT

v_gene: TRBV7-9
abundance: .
d_gene: .
j_gene: TRBJ1-1
CDR3aa: CASSLARFGQGTNTEAFF
CDR3nt: TGTGCCAGCAGCTTAGCGCGGTTCGGGCAGGGAACGAACACTGAAGCTTTCTTT

v_gene: TRBV23-1
abundance: once
d_gene: TRBD1
j_gene: TRBJ2-7
CDR3aa: CASSQSAWTGKINYEQYF
CDR3nt: TGCGCCAGCAGTCAATCGGCGTGGACAGGTAAAATCAACTACGAGCAGTACTTC

v_gene: TRBV5-8
abundance: .
d_gene: .
j_gene: TRBJ1-1
CDR3aa: CASSNTLNTEAFF
CDR3nt: TGTGCCAGCAGCAATACGTTGAACACTGAAGCTTTCTTT

v_gene: TRBV5-4
abundance: .
d_gene: .
j_gene: TRBJ1-2
CDR3aa: CASSQQTNNYGYTF
CDR3nt: TGTGCCAGCAGCCAGCAGACTAACAACTATGGCTACACCTTC

v_gene: TRBV2
abundance: once
d_gene: .
j_gene: TRBJ1-2
CDR3aa: CASSVDKNYGYTF
CDR3nt: TGTGCCAGCAGTGTCGATAAGAACTATGGCTACACCTTC

v_gene: TRBV6-5
abundance: .
d_gene: TRBD1
j_gene: TRBJ1-1
CDR3aa: CASSYARTGGFSEAFF
CDR3nt: TGTGCCAGCAGTTACGCTCGGACAGGGGGGTTCTCTGAAGCTTTCTTT

v_gene: TRBV3-1/TRBV3-2
abundance: .
d_gene: .
j_gene: TRBJ1-1
CDR3aa: CASSLVRGTEAFF
CDR3nt: TGTGCCAGCAGCCTCGTGAGGGGGACTGAAGCTTTCTTT